The 17 T cell receptor beta chains below come from one sample, sequenced in a study of blood T cell repertoires in COVID-19. The assay was immunoSEQ multiplex PCR, and TCRdb's table has in-frame clones only and misses some. The table lists under 250,000 clones, about 80% of them singletons. The sequenced sample was PBMCs or T cells enriched from blood (not recorded which). These receptor sequences come from a woman aged 40 to 50 with acute COVID-19.

The chain combines TRBV30 with TRBJ1-2; 7 positions agree with TRBD1. The germline V gene encodes CDR1 GTSNPN and CDR2 SVGIG (reference sequence). V was pared by 4 bases and J by 6 bases, with 8 bases of the junction left unmatched. The CDR3 is made up of 13 amino acids. CDR3 DNA: TGTGCCTGGATCGGACAGGCCGTCAATGGCTACACCTTC. This sequence encodes CAWIGQAVNGYTF.

The CDR3 DNA follows: TGTGCCAGCAGCAAAACTAGCGGGGGGGCCTACGAGCAGTACTTC. This encodes CASSKTSGGAYEQYF. The rearrangement uses TRBV5-6 and TRBJ2-7; 13 bases are shared with TRBD2. The trim removed 4 bases at V and 2 bases at J, leaving 3 bases unmatched. The germline gives CDR1 SGHDT, CDR2 YYEEEE. The CDR3 consists of 15 residues.

This clone came up a few times. CDR3 in DNA: TGTGCCAGCAGTGAAGGGACAGGGAATTCCTACGAGCAGTACTTC. Protein sequence: CASSEGTGNSYEQYF. The rearrangement links TRBV2 to TRBJ2-7; 8 bases line up with TRBD1. The junction had 3 bases not matched to a gene; V was cut back by 1 base and J by 1 base. The CDR3 spans 15 residues. Germline V CDR1 and CDR2: SNHLY, FYNNEI.

This chain joins TRBV6-2 or TRBV6-3 and TRBJ1-1, with D uncertain. Trimming removed 6 bases at V and 1 base at J, with 9 bases between. Germline V CDR1 and CDR2: MNHEY, SVGEGT. CDR3 size: 13 residues. As DNA, the CDR3 is TGTGCCAGCAGCCGACTGGGGAACACTGAAGCTTTCTTT. It specifies CASSRLGNTEAFF.

V and J are TRBV30 and TRBJ1-3, with D hard to call. The V and J ends lost 8 bases and 5 bases respectively, with 7 bases between them. Germline V gene sequence: CDR1 GTSNPN, CDR2 SVGIG (reference sequence). The CDR3 runs to 10 residues. CDR3: CAASRNTIYF. The DNA for the CDR3 is TGTGCCGCTAGCCGAAACACCATATATTTT.

This chain uses TRBV9 with TRBJ2-1; no clear D. CDR3 size: 15 residues. Germline CDR1 and CDR2: SGDLS and YYNGEE. V was pared by 0 bases and J by 9 bases, with 16 bases between. The CDR3 sequence: CASSVGQVLQGEQFF. In DNA, the CDR3 is TGTGCCAGCAGCGTAGGGCAGGTCCTACAAGGTGAGCAGTTCTTC.

This chain joins TRBV4-3 and TRBJ1-1, with D possibly matching TRBD1 (5 bases). This CDR3 is built from 12 residues. Germline values: CDR1 LGHNA, CDR2 YSLEER. Trimming took off 1 base at V and 7 bases at J, with 7 bases between the two ends. CDR3 coding DNA: TGCGCCAGCAGCCAAGCAGACAGTGAAGCTTTCTTT. As protein: CASSQADSEAFF.

This chain joins TRBV19 and TRBJ2-2; 7 bases are a match to TRBD2. Germline values: CDR1 LNHDA, CDR2 SQIVND (reference sequence). The CDR3 runs 13 residues. J lost 5 bases, V lost 8 bases, and 5 bases had no gene match. CDR3 sequence: CASRRGMTGELFF. DNA of the CDR3: TGTGCCAGTCGGCGGGGGATGACCGGGGAGCTGTTTTTT.

This clone was detected a few times. The gene calls are TRBV7-2 and TRBJ1-2, with 8 bases fitting TRBD1. Losses at the gene ends were 7 bases for V and 6 bases for J; bases not matched to a gene: 13. There are 15 residues in the CDR3. Germline values: CDR1 SGHTA, CDR2 FQGNSA. The CDR3 loop reads CASTPGGQGANGYTF. The CDR3 nucleotides read TGTGCCAGCACCCCAGGAGGGCAGGGGGCGAATGGCTACACCTTC.

This chain uses TRBV2 with TRBJ2-2; 14 nucleotides agree with TRBD2. Trimming took 6 bases from V and 6 from J; bases not matched to a gene: 6. Looked up from germline, CDR1 is SNHLY and CDR2 is FYNNEI. The CDR3 contains 16 residues. The CDR3 DNA is TGTGCCAGCAGCCGGACGACTAGCGGGAGGGCCGGGGAGCTGTTTTTT. Protein sequence: CASSRTTSGRAGELFF.

The chain is built from TRBV28 and TRBJ2-7, with 9 bases lining up with TRBD1. Losses at the gene ends were 5 bases for V and 5 bases for J; bases not matched to a gene: 7. The CDR3 sequence is 14 residues long. Germline assignment: CDR1 MDHEN and CDR2 SYDVKM. CDR3 bases: TGTGCCAGCAGTGCACAGGGGGCATTCGACGAGCAGTACTTC. It translates to CASSAQGAFDEQYF.

The chain carries TRBV12-3 or TRBV12-4 and TRBJ2-5, with a tentative D call TRBD1 (6 bases). This CDR3 has 13 residues. Trimming shortened V by 6 bases and J by 4 bases, and 12 bases separated the two germline ends. The CDR3 spells CASSPTGPETQYF. As DNA, the CDR3 is TGTGCCAGCAGCCCAACAGGGCCAGAGACCCAGTACTTC.

J is TRBJ2-3 and V is TRBV19, with 9 bases lining up with TRBD2. Germline values: CDR1 LNHDA, CDR2 SQIVND (reference sequence). Trimming cost V 9 bases and J 2 bases; bases outside gene matches: 6. CDR3 length: 14 amino acids. CDR3 coding DNA: TGTGCCAGCCGCCTAGCGGGGCACACAGATACGCAGTATTTT. This gives the protein CASRLAGHTDTQYF.

V usage is TRBV20-1 and J usage is TRBJ2-1; D remains unclear. V lost 3 bases and J 12 bases, leaving 15 bases between the germline ends. In germline, CDR1 is DFQATT, CDR2 SNEGSKA (reference sequence). The CDR3 has 12 amino acids. CDR3 region: CSASGQSLGQFF. Here the CDR3 DNA reads TGCAGTGCTAGTGGGCAATCCCTAGGGCAGTTCTTC.

This chain connects TRBV27 to TRBJ2-7, with TRBD2 matching over 10 bases. This CDR3 comprises 13 residues. Trimming at V came to 3 bases and at J to 6 bases, leaving 2 bases not matched to a gene. Germline assignment: CDR1 MNHEY and CDR2 SMNVEV (reference sequence). The CDR3 DNA is TGTGCCAGCAGTTTCCTAGCGGGAGCCGAGCAGTACTTC. This encodes CASSFLAGAEQYF.

The V and J genes are TRBV5-6 and TRBJ2-7; TRBD1 matches at 11 bases. In germline, CDR1 is SGHDT, CDR2 YYEEEE. CDR3 size: 13 residues. V gave up 3 bases and J gave up 5 bases; unmatched junction bases: 1. The CDR3 DNA reads as TGTGCCAGCAGCTCGGGACAGGGGGACGAGCAGTACTTC. This gives the protein CASSSGQGDEQYF.

The CDR3 nucleotides are TGTGCCAGCAGCCGCAAAACAGGGGGCATGAACACTGAAGCTTTCTTT. Its translation is CASSRKTGGMNTEAFF. This rearrangement joins TRBV5-4 to TRBJ1-1, with 9 bases aligning to TRBD1. The CDR3 consists of 16 residues. Germline V CDR1 and CDR2: SGHNT, YYREEE (reference sequence). The J segment lost 0 bases and the V segment lost 4 bases, leaving 7 bases of the junction unmatched.